A single sample is the source of the 10 T cell receptor beta chains below, sequenced in a study of shared clonotypes between healthy human individuals (dated by TCRdb to 2018 to 2021). For the CD8 naive samples, CD45RO-negative cells were positively selected for CCR7, yielding a CD45RA+CCR7+ population from which TemRA cells were excluded. The library was produced with the immunoSEQ multiplex PCR assay. The table comes from immuneACCESS by way of TCRdb, which keeps in-frame sequences with V and J called. Part of the clones is missing from these tables; in studies checked, under half for an unresolved V gene and the rest for unknown reasons. The sample profile shows 2 million to 2.5 million clones; roughly 91% of them were found once. The leading ten clones occupy 1.5% to 2% of the sample. The sample consisted of naive CD8+ T cells from PBMCs. The sample's cell subset or site label, in plain terms: CD45RA+CCR7+. These receptors originate from a man aged 18 to 29 in good health. Some clones in this sample may be carry-over from other donors' samples.

This chain uses TRBV5-6 with TRBJ2-4; the match to TRBD2 covers 9 bases. CDR1 is SGHDT, CDR2 YYEEEE, per germline. This CDR3 is built from 18 residues. The ends lost 4 bases at V and 4 bases at J; junction bases unmatched: 15. This CDR3 is CASSRGVAGVGGKNIQYF. As DNA, the CDR3 is TGTGCCAGCAGCCGCGGGGTAGCGGGAGTAGGCGGGAAAAACATTCAGTACTTC.

The chain combines TRBV2 with TRBJ1-1, with a possible D match to TRBD1 (5 bases). The CDR3 has 11 residues. CDR1 SNHLY and CDR2 FYNNEI come from the germline V gene. The V gene lost 10 bases and the J gene lost 8 bases, with 14 bases spanning the gap. CDR3 in amino acids: CAIPRDGEAFF. The CDR3 bases are TGTGCCATCCCCCGGGACGGAGAAGCTTTCTTT.

This clone occurred a few times. The chain uses TRBV28 and TRBJ1-5; D perhaps matches TRBD1 (5 bases). The CDR3 is 15 amino acids. Trimming shortened V by 8 bases and J by 0 bases, and 14 bases separated the two germline ends. The germline gives CDR1 MDHEN, CDR2 SYDVKM. CDR3 coding DNA: TGTGCCAGCCGCGTGGGGGATTATAGCAATCAGCCCCAGCATTTT. The encoded protein is CASRVGDYSNQPQHF.

For this clone: This sample also contains other DNA sequences that code for the same CDR3. The chain recombines TRBV13 with TRBJ1-2, with D hard to call. Germline V gene data show CDR1 as PRHDT and CDR2 as FYEKMQ (reference sequence). Trimming removed 5 bases from V and 2 bases from J, with 12 bases in between. This CDR3 contains 14 residues. The CDR3 loop is CASSPRTGNYGYTF. In DNA form, the CDR3 reads TGTGCCAGCAGCCCTAGGACCGGGAACTATGGCTACACCTTC.

The chain is built from TRBV7-9 and TRBJ2-1; 15 nucleotides agree with TRBD2. In germline, CDR1 is SEHNR, CDR2 FQNEAQ (reference sequence). J lost 7 bases, V lost 5 bases, and 9 bases had no gene match. The CDR3 is made up of 17 amino acids. CDR3 loop: CASSQIPGTSGRNEQFF. CDR3 DNA sequence: TGTGCCAGCAGCCAGATACCCGGGACTAGCGGGAGGAATGAGCAGTTCTTC.

In this sample, this clone turned up once. This rearrangement joins TRBV5-6 to TRBJ1-2; D ambiguous. With 3 bases removed from V and 7 bases from J, the gap between germline ends came to 22 bases. In germline, CDR1 is SGHDT, CDR2 YYEEEE. This CDR3 is built from 16 residues. CDR3 nucleotide sequence: TGTGCCAGCAGCTCGGACGGGTGGGGTCTGGGATCTGGCTACACCTTC. It yields the protein CASSSDGWGLGSGYTF. The full variable domain, with the rest looked up from reference TRBV5-6 and TRBJ1-2, is DAGVTQSPTHLIKTRGQQVTLRCSPKSGHDTVSWYQQALGQGPQFIFQYYEEEERQRGNFPDRFSGHQFPNYSSELNVNALLLGDSALYLCASSSDGWGLGSGYTFGSGTRLTVV.

The genes are TRBV28 and TRBJ2-2; 7 nucleotides match TRBD2. Germline-derived CDR1 and CDR2 are MDHEN and SYDVKM. J was trimmed by 4 bases and V by 10 bases; bases with no gene match: 3. This CDR3 has 12 amino acids. CDR3 DNA sequence: TGTGCCACGGGGGGAAGCACCGGGGAGCTGTTTTTT. Translation: CATGGSTGELFF.

J is TRBJ2-7 and V is TRBV7-9; D gene unclear. From germline, CDR1 is SEHNR and CDR2 FQNEAQ (reference sequence). Trimming pared 1 base from V and 0 bases from J, leaving 13 bases between. The CDR3 extends over 16 amino acids. The CDR3, as DNA: TGTGCCAGCAGCTTAGACGGCTACCCTATCTCCTACGAGCAGTACTTC. Translating gives CASSLDGYPISYEQYF.

On this clone: Germline is not matched at one junction end, which may reflect a read error. Other DNA sequences in this sample translate to the same CDR3. The genes are TRBV7-9 and TRBJ1-1, with D maybe TRBD1 (6 bases). CDR1 and CDR2 from the germline V gene are SEHNR and FQNEAQ (reference sequence). This CDR3 is built from 14 residues. CDR3 coding DNA: TGTGCCAGCAGCTTAGTAGGGGGTAAGGCTGAGGCTTTCTTT. The encoded protein is CASSLVGGKAEAFF.

This chain connects TRBV2 to TRBJ2-7, with 10 nucleotides matching TRBD1. The CDR3 runs to 14 residues. With 8 bases clipped from V and 2 bases from J, the junction kept 6 bases outside the gene matches. Germline values: CDR1 SNHLY, CDR2 FYNNEI. The CDR3 sequence is CASETGTGAYEQYF. The CDR3 nucleotides are TGTGCCAGCGAAACCGGGACAGGGGCCTACGAGCAGTACTTC.